This T cell receptor beta chain was retrieved from a study of blood T cells in healthy people across ages. The CDR3 loop spans 13 amino acids. Germline V CDR1 and CDR2: SEHNR, FQNEAQ (reference sequence). Trimming removed 1 base from V and 9 bases from J, with 10 bases in between. The study's findings and limits: Correlation between TCR beta diversity and naive T cell percentage was strong.

Isolating PBMCs gave at least 6 million of these cells per sample. Primed by a sample-barcoded 5' primer and a J-beta primer mix, a second PCR proceeded for roughly 7 to 12 cycles. With 12 random nucleotides, a template-switch adaptor tagged each individual cDNA molecule. TCRdb reprocessed the 5' RACE reads via MiXCR and lists one record per CDR3 protein. The sample holds nearly 1 million distinct CDR3 sequences, roughly half seen once. This clonotype was counted a few times. Its target is unknown. The TCR originated in a woman aged 60 to 75 in good health. This chain connects TRBV7-9 to TRBJ2-1, with unresolved D. The sample comprised blood. CDR3 amino acids: CASSLETKTEQFF. In DNA, the CDR3 is TGTGCCAGCAGCTTAGAGACAAAGACTGAGCAGTTCTTC.